Included here is one T cell receptor (beta chain) sequence, with context. As yet, its antigen is unknown. The CDR3 has 12 amino acids. Trimming shortened V by 5 bases and J by 6 bases, and 8 bases separated the two germline ends. Germline CDR1 ENHRY, CDR2 SYGVKD. The entry originates in a study of T cell responses to AZD1222 COVID-19 vaccine. Study in general: The analysis combined second doses at about 4 or about 12 weeks. General study results and limits: Baseline antibody screening turned up just a handful of seropositive AZD1222 recipients. Donors in the cohort were predominantly white British and more often female, and clonal diversity was possibly underestimated. When two AZD1222 doses had been given, Spike-specific TCR breadth and depth rose.

The table came from immunoSEQ multiplex PCR; TCRdb's copy has only in-frame clones and leaves some out. The profile covers roughly 92,000 clones, with 90% appearing a single time and approximately 8.7% taken by the ten largest. V usage is TRBV10-3 and J usage is TRBJ2-1; D might be TRBD1 or TRBD2, each matching 5 bases. This receptor was obtained from an adult in good health. The specimen was peripheral blood, collected on day 0 of AZD1222 vaccination. The CDR3 nucleotides read TGTGCCATCAGTCGGGGCCCCAATGAGCAGTTCTTC. Its translation: CAISRGPNEQFF.